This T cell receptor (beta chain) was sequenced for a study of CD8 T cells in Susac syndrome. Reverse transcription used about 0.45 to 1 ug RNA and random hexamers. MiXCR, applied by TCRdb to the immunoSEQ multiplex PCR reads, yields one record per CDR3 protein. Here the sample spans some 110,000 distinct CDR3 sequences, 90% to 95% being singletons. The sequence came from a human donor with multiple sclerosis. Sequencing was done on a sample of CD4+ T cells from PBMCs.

CDR3 protein: CSAGKEAFF. Written as DNA, the CDR3 is TGCAGTGCTGGAAAAGAAGCTTTCTTT. This chain connects TRBV20-1 to TRBJ1-1; D not resolved. The germline V and J ends were trimmed by 5 bases and 8 bases, with 6 bases remaining between them. In germline, CDR1 is DFQATT, CDR2 SNEGSKA (reference sequence). The CDR3 has 9 amino acids.